These 27 T cell receptor beta chains came from one sample sequenced in a study of blood T cell repertoires in COVID-19. Using immunoSEQ multiplex PCR, the repertoire was profiled, and TCRdb retains in-frame clones only, with some absent. The sample lists fewer than 60,000 clones; roughly 85% were seen once. Sequenced input: peripheral blood. Receptors were obtained from a man between 65 and 80 years old with acute or convalescent COVID-19.

The rearrangement joins TRBV18 to TRBJ2-5; 7 positions agree with TRBD1. In germline, CDR1 is KGHSH, CDR2 LQKENI. CDR3 length equals 15 residues. V lost 6 bases, J lost 2 bases, and 9 bases stayed unmatched. The CDR3 sequence is CASSPVTGVQETQYF. The CDR3 region has the DNA TGTGCCAGCTCGCCAGTAACAGGGGTACAAGAGACCCAGTACTTC.

This sequence joins TRBV21-1 and TRBJ2-5; the tabulated D call, TRBD1, remains unverified against the DNA. TRBV21-1 is marked as a pseudogene. There are 15 residues in the CDR3. In DNA, the CDR3 is TGTGCCAGCAGCAAAGACAACCCCGACCAAGAGACCCAGTACTTC. Its protein product is CASSKDNPDQETQYF.

The V and J genes are TRBV3-1 (or the pseudogene TRBV3-2) and TRBJ1-1; D unresolved. Germline V lookup: CDR1 LGHDT, CDR2 YNNKEL (reference sequence). Trimming removed 2 bases at V and 1 base at J, with 8 bases between. This CDR3 is 14 amino acids long. This CDR3 reads CASSQRVSNTEAFF. Written as DNA, the CDR3 is TGTGCCAGCAGCCAACGGGTATCGAACACTGAAGCTTTCTTT.

The chain combines TRBV6-5 with TRBJ2-7, with TRBD2 matching 7 bases. Germline V CDR1 and CDR2: MNHEY, SVGAGI. The CDR3 is 14 residues long. With 7 bases clipped from V and 5 bases from J, the junction kept 11 bases outside the gene matches. CDR3 sequence (DNA): TGTGCCAGCAACCCTAGCGGATCACGGAACGAGCAGTACTTC. Its protein product is CASNPSGSRNEQYF.

The chain carries TRBV4-1 and TRBJ2-3; 14 nucleotides match TRBD2. The J segment lost 4 bases and the V segment lost 4 bases, leaving 4 bases of the junction unmatched. CDR3 length: 16 residues. Germline V gene data show CDR1 as MGHRA and CDR2 as YSYEKL. The CDR3 region is CASSPGLAGGADTQYF. CDR3 in DNA: TGCGCCAGCAGCCCTGGACTAGCGGGAGGTGCAGATACGCAGTATTTT.

This sequence joins TRBV24-1 and TRBJ2-2, with 11 bases lining up with TRBD1. CDR3 length: 15 residues. Germline CDR1 and CDR2: KGHDR and SFDVKD. The trim removed 7 bases at V and 6 bases at J, leaving 6 bases unmatched. The CDR3 sequence: CATSLGGQGAGELFF. The CDR3 coding sequence is TGTGCCACCAGCCTTGGGGGACAGGGGGCCGGGGAGCTGTTTTTT.

This clone was recorded many times. The chain links TRBV20-1 to TRBJ1-2; D is undetermined. The CDR3 has 11 amino acids. Germline lookup yields CDR1 DFQATT and CDR2 SNEGSKA (reference sequence). Trimming stripped 3 bases from V and 8 bases from J, with 10 bases between. The CDR3 here is CSASRGGGYTF. The CDR3 nucleotides read TGCAGTGCTAGCCGTGGAGGAGGCTACACCTTC.

This clone appeared a single time. CDR3 protein: CASPKTRDRGETQYF. CDR3 nucleotide sequence: TGCGCCAGCCCAAAGACTAGGGACAGGGGGGAGACCCAGTACTTC. V and J are TRBV10-2 and TRBJ2-5, with TRBD1 matching 11 bases. The trim removed 8 bases at V and 5 bases at J, leaving 10 bases unmatched. The CDR3 is made up of 15 amino acids. Germline V lookup: CDR1 WSHSY, CDR2 SAAADI.

Details on this clone: A much larger clone differs from this one at a single base, so this may be a read error. The V call is TRBV3-1 (or the pseudogene TRBV3-2), the J call TRBJ2-7; 11 nucleotides agree with TRBD2. J gave up 7 bases and V 1 base, and 15 bases lay outside the gene matches. The germline V gene has CDR1 LGHDT and CDR2 YNNKEL (reference sequence). This CDR3 region has 18 residues. The CDR3: CASSQGAVAGGGAFEQYF. The CDR3 DNA is TGTGCCAGCAGCCAAGGGGCGGTAGCGGGAGGGGGGGCTTTTGAGCAGTACTTC.

The chain is built from TRBV2 and TRBJ2-7, with unresolved D. The ends were cut back, 3 bases at V and 0 bases at J, with 9 bases in the middle. The V gene's germline CDR1 is SNHLY and CDR2 FYNNEI. This CDR3 spans 14 amino acids. The CDR3 DNA is TGTGCCAGCAGTGAGCAGGTTCACTCCTACGAGCAGTACTTC. Its translation: CASSEQVHSYEQYF. Using reference TRBV2 and TRBJ2-7 for the parts outside the CDR3, the full variable domain is EPEVTQTPSHQVTQMGQEVILRCVPISNHLYFYWYRQILGQKVEFLVSFYNNEISEKSEIFDDQFSVERPDGSNFTLKIRSTKLEDSAMYFCASSEQVHSYEQYFGPGTRLTVT.

Here the CDR3 reads CSVARVGSSGNTIYF. CDR3 in DNA: TGCAGCGTTGCGAGGGTAGGATCCTCTGGAAACACCATATATTTT. The chain is built from TRBV29-1 and TRBJ1-3; D call uncertain. V lost 4 bases and J lost 0, with 13 bases in between. This CDR3 has 15 amino acids. Germline-derived CDR1 and CDR2 are SQVTM and ANQGSEA.

The chain carries TRBV3-1 (or the pseudogene TRBV3-2) and TRBJ1-6; D gene uncertain. This CDR3 has 15 residues. Germline V lookup: CDR1 LGHDT, CDR2 YNNKEL (reference sequence). V was pared by 2 bases and J by 6 bases, with 11 bases between. CDR3 sequence: CASSQSGGRNSPLHF. CDR3 nucleotide sequence: TGTGCCAGCAGCCAATCAGGAGGGCGTAATTCACCCCTCCACTTT.

The chain joins TRBV19 to TRBJ1-4; 11 bases are shared with TRBD1. Trimming at V came to 3 bases and at J to 7 bases, leaving 4 bases not matched to a gene. CDR3 length: 15 residues. Germline V gene sequence: CDR1 LNHDA, CDR2 SQIVND (reference sequence). The CDR3 DNA reads as TGTGCCAGTAGTATCCGGACAGGGGGCGTTGAAAAACTGTTTTTT. It is translated as CASSIRTGGVEKLFF.

The CDR3 region has the DNA TGTGCTAGTGGTTCGGGACAGACCTACACAGATACGCAGTATTTT. Translation: CASGSGQTYTDTQYF. J is TRBJ2-3 and V is TRBV12-5; 7 bases agree with TRBD1. Germline V lookup: CDR1 LGHNT, CDR2 FRNRAP. This CDR3 contains 15 residues. V lost 4 bases to trimming and J lost 2 bases; unmatched junction nucleotides: 6.

The J gene is TRBJ2-7, the V gene TRBV2; tentatively, D is TRBD1 (6 bases). The CDR3 contains 14 residues. The ends were cut back, 1 base at V and 6 bases at J, with 13 bases in the middle. Germline CDR1 reads SNHLY; CDR2 reads FYNNEI. The CDR3 DNA follows: TGTGCCAGCAGTGAAGGGGGGCAGGGTGGCGAGCAGTACTTC. This sequence encodes CASSEGGQGGEQYF.

This clone was seen only a few times. The gene calls are TRBV19 and TRBJ1-1; D may be TRBD1 (6 bases). Trimming left V 3 bases short and J 3 bases short, with 14 bases between. This CDR3 has 15 residues. The germline CDR1 and CDR2 sequences are LNHDA and SQIVND (reference sequence). In nucleotides, the CDR3 is TGTGCCAGTAGTATCCAAAGTGCAGGGGACACTGAAGCTTTCTTT. Translation gives CASSIQSAGDTEAFF.

The rearrangement uses TRBV19 and TRBJ2-3, with TRBD2 matching 11 bases. Germline V gene lookup returns CDR1 LNHDA and CDR2 SQIVND (reference sequence). Trimming took 3 bases from V and 4 from J; bases not matched to a gene: 3. This CDR3 is built from 15 residues. In DNA, the CDR3 is TGTGCCAGTAGTATCCCTAGCGGGGGGTCAGATACGCAGTATTTT. Translation gives CASSIPSGGSDTQYF.

This chain links TRBV9 with TRBJ1-1, with D possibly being TRBD1 (6 bases). Trimming removed 7 bases from V and 3 bases from J, with 16 bases in between. The CDR3 has 14 amino acids. CDR1 is SGDLS, CDR2 YYNGEE, per germline. The CDR3 nucleotides read TGTGCCAGCGCCCCCCAGGGGATGCACACTGAAGCTTTCTTT. Encoded protein: CASAPQGMHTEAFF.

The J gene is TRBJ2-1, the V gene TRBV19, with 10 bases matching TRBD1. From germline, CDR1 is LNHDA and CDR2 SQIVND (reference sequence). The CDR3 has 13 amino acids. CDR3 loop: CAARDRGDNEQFF. DNA of the CDR3: TGTGCGGCCCGGGACAGGGGAGACAATGAGCAGTTCTTC.

This rearrangement joins TRBV10-1 to TRBJ2-7; TRBD1 matches at 7 bases. This CDR3 contains 15 residues. Unmatched junction bases numbered 12, after V lost 4 bases and J lost 6 bases. Germline CDR1 reads WNHNN; CDR2 reads SYGVQD (reference sequence). The CDR3 DNA is TGCGCCAGCAGTGCACTCGGACAGGCCAGGGGCGAGCAGTACTTC. Translated, it gives CASSALGQARGEQYF.

The chain recombines TRBV6-5 with TRBJ1-2; TRBD1 is a possible D gene (5 bases). This CDR3 is built from 15 residues. V was pared by 0 bases and J by 4 bases, with 12 bases between. CDR1 and CDR2 (germline): MNHEY, SVGAGI. The CDR3 DNA follows: TGTGCCAGCAGTTACTCGATTAGGGGCGGCTATGGCTACACCTTC. Translating gives CASSYSIRGGYGYTF.

This clone was picked up one time. The rearrangement uses TRBV5-1 and TRBJ2-1; possibly TRBD2 for D (7 bases). Trimming shortened V by 4 bases and J by 5 bases, and 16 bases separated the two germline ends. This CDR3 contains 15 residues. CDR1 and CDR2 from the germline V gene are SGHRS and YFSETQ. CDR3 nucleotides: TGCGCCAGCAGCGTCGCGGGGGCCACACACAATGAGCAGTTCTTC. Translated, it gives CASSVAGATHNEQFF.

The chain recombines TRBV18 with TRBJ1-2; TRBD1 matches at 9 bases. V trimming: 4 bases; J trimming: 4 bases; junction bases outside the gene matches: 10. CDR3 size: 16 residues. CDR1 and CDR2 (germline): KGHSH, LQKENI. CDR3 sequence: CASSLRDRELLYGYTF. CDR3 DNA sequence: TGTGCCAGCTCACTCCGGGACAGGGAATTACTCTATGGCTACACCTTC.

The genes are TRBV5-5 and TRBJ1-2; 8 nucleotides align to TRBD1. Germline CDR1 SGHKS, CDR2 YYEKEE (reference sequence). This CDR3 region has 15 residues. With 3 bases clipped from V and 5 bases from J, the junction kept 9 bases outside the gene matches. Written as DNA, the CDR3 is TGTGCCAGCAGCTCCCATGTGACAGGGGAATATGGCTACACCTTC. It encodes CASSSHVTGEYGYTF.

The chain links TRBV4-2 to TRBJ1-3; 8 nucleotides agree with TRBD1. Per germline, CDR1 LGHNA and CDR2 YNFKEQ. With V trimmed by 1 base and J by 8 bases, 4 bases remained unmatched. The CDR3 totals 14 residues. DNA of the CDR3: TGTGCCAGCAGCCAAGGGACAGGGATGGACACCATATATTTT. Translation gives CASSQGTGMDTIYF.

The rearrangement joins TRBV5-6 to TRBJ1-3; 7 bases map to TRBD1. This CDR3 has 16 residues. J was trimmed by 4 bases and V by 4 bases; bases with no gene match: 11. Germline V lookup: CDR1 SGHDT, CDR2 YYEEEE. The CDR3 region has the DNA TGTGCCAGCAGCCAACCCGGGGACAGCGCCGGAAACACCATATATTTT. Protein product: CASSQPGDSAGNTIYF.

The chain recombines TRBV11-2 with TRBJ2-3; 8 bases are shared with TRBD2. Germline loops: CDR1 SGHAT, CDR2 FQNNGV. The CDR3 spans 15 residues. V lost 5 bases to trimming and J lost 4 bases; unmatched junction nucleotides: 8. The CDR3 bases are TGTGCCAGCAGCCCGCGGACTAGCACCGCAGATACGCAGTATTTT. This sequence encodes CASSPRTSTADTQYF.